One and the same sample provided the 32 T cell receptor beta chains below, sequenced in a study of blood T cell repertoires in COVID-19. TCRdb keeps only in-frame clones here, not all; method: immunoSEQ multiplex PCR. The sample contains just over 75,000 clones, 80% to 85% of which appear only once. Sequences were obtained from peripheral blood. The receptors here all came from a man aged 45-60 years with acute or convalescent COVID-19.

This clone was recorded a few times. V is TRBV7-9 and J is TRBJ1-2, with D possibly TRBD1 on 6 matching bases. Germline loops: CDR1 SEHNR, CDR2 FQNEAQ (reference sequence). Deletions cut 1 base from V and 3 bases from J, with 18 bases between. CDR3 length: 17 amino acids. CDR3 in amino acids: CASSLGQGRILDYGYTF. The CDR3 DNA follows: TGTGCCAGCAGCTTAGGTCAGGGGCGCATTCTCGACTATGGCTACACCTTC.

The genes are TRBV6-5 and TRBJ2-1; D uncertain. The germline V and J ends were trimmed by 3 bases and 8 bases, with 14 bases remaining between them. CDR1 is MNHEY, CDR2 SVGAGI, per germline. The CDR3 is made up of 14 amino acids. CDR3 loop: CASSYLMRVHEQFF. CDR3 bases: TGTGCCAGCAGTTATCTGATGCGAGTGCATGAGCAGTTCTTC.

V usage is TRBV19 and J usage is TRBJ1-2, with 7 positions matching TRBD1. The CDR3 loop spans 13 amino acids. The germline CDR1 and CDR2 sequences are LNHDA and SQIVND (reference sequence). V was clipped by 10 bases and J by 4 bases; unmatched bases: 9. CDR3 protein: CATRDRALYGYTF. CDR3 bases: TGTGCCACCCGGGACAGAGCCCTCTATGGCTACACCTTC.

This clone was seen ten or more times. One end of the junction varies from germline; a read error may be responsible. The V gene is TRBV2, the J gene TRBJ1-2; no definite D call. The CDR3 has 12 residues. Germline assignment: CDR1 SNHLY and CDR2 FYNNEI. CDR3 in DNA: TGTGCCAGCAATTTAGGAGGGCAGCCCTCGGTCTTC. The encoded protein is CASNLGGQPSVF.

The chain recombines TRBV5-4 with TRBJ1-3; no clear D gene. The CDR3 covers 13 residues. V lost 3 bases, J lost 0 bases, and 4 bases lay in between. Per the germline V gene, CDR1 is SGHNT and CDR2 is YYREEE (reference sequence). The CDR3, as DNA: TGTGCCAGCAGCTCTTTCTCTGGAAACACCATATATTTT. Its translation is CASSSFSGNTIYF.

The chain links TRBV2 to TRBJ1-2; no reliable D call. The CDR3 extends over 15 amino acids. CDR1 SNHLY and CDR2 FYNNEI come from the germline V gene. The germline V and J ends were trimmed by 3 bases and 0 bases, with 11 bases remaining between them. The CDR3 sequence is CASSDEVRANYGYTF. The CDR3 nucleotides are TGTGCCAGCAGTGATGAAGTGAGAGCTAACTATGGCTACACCTTC.

This chain connects TRBV3-1 (or the pseudogene TRBV3-2) to TRBJ1-5; TRBD1 aligns across 7 bases. The CDR3 sequence is 14 residues long. The J segment lost 6 bases and the V segment lost 1 base, leaving 3 bases of the junction unmatched. Germline CDR1 LGHDT, CDR2 YNNKEL (reference sequence). The CDR3: CASSQGQGFQPQHF. DNA for the CDR3: TGTGCCAGCAGCCAAGGACAGGGTTTTCAGCCCCAGCATTTT.

V gene TRBV11-3 combines with J gene TRBJ2-7; TRBD1 might be the D (5 bases). V was clipped by 5 bases and J by 5 bases, with 16 bases between them. CDR3 length: 14 amino acids. CDR1 and CDR2 from the germline V gene are SGHNT and YENEEA. CDR3 DNA sequence: TGTGCCAGCAGCCCCACCCAGACAGCACACGAGCAGTACTTC. The encoded protein is CASSPTQTAHEQYF.

By proportion, this clone is medium-sized. The chain has TRBV12-3 or TRBV12-4 and TRBJ1-2; unclear D gene. The CDR3 runs to 11 residues. V lost 1 base and J 7 bases, leaving 4 bases between the germline ends. The CDR3 nucleotides are TGTGCCAGCAGTTTAGGAGGTGGCTACACCTTC. Translation gives CASSLGGGYTF.

The rearrangement uses TRBV5-1 and TRBJ2-5; 11 bases align to TRBD1. CDR3 length: 15 residues. The ends lost 4 bases at V and 5 bases at J; junction bases unmatched: 7. Germline CDR1 SGHRS, CDR2 YFSETQ. The CDR3 spells CASSPGDRGRETQYF. In DNA form, the CDR3 reads TGCGCCAGCAGCCCAGGGGACAGGGGGAGGGAGACCCAGTACTTC.

In this sample, this clone turned up once. The chain combines TRBV19 with TRBJ2-1; 9 positions agree with TRBD2. CDR1 and CDR2 from the germline V gene are LNHDA and SQIVND (reference sequence). V trimming: 1 base; J trimming: 3 bases; junction bases outside the gene matches: 1. The CDR3 totals 15 residues. The CDR3, as DNA: TGTGCCAGTAGTATAGGACTAGCGGTCTACAATGAGCAGTTCTTC. Residues: CASSIGLAVYNEQFF. Together with reference TRBV19 and TRBJ2-1, the CDR3 gives the full variable domain: DGGITQSPKYLFRKEGQNVTLSCEQNLNHDAMYWYRQDPGQGLRLIYYSQIVNDFQKGDIAEGYSVSREKKESFPLTVTSAQKNPTAFYLCASSIGLAVYNEQFFGPGTRLTVL.

The genes are TRBV7-9 and TRBJ1-1; D not resolved. Germline V gives CDR1 SEHNR, CDR2 FQNEAQ (reference sequence). The CDR3 runs 13 residues. Trimming removed 5 bases from V and 2 bases from J, with 9 bases in between. The chain's CDR3 is CASSPSFNTEAFF. The CDR3 DNA reads as TGTGCCAGCAGCCCCTCTTTTAACACTGAAGCTTTCTTT.

The table lists this clone with a count of one. This chain joins TRBV6-5 and TRBJ1-5, with 7 nucleotides matching TRBD1. V lost 2 bases to trimming and J lost 5 bases; unmatched junction nucleotides: 6. Germline V CDR1 and CDR2: MNHEY, SVGAGI. This CDR3 is built from 15 residues. Written as DNA, the CDR3 is TGTGCCAGCAGTTACACAGGGGATGGGGATCAGCCCCAGCATTTT. This translates into CASSYTGDGDQPQHF.

The V and J genes are TRBV9 and TRBJ1-2, with D possibly being TRBD1 (6 bases). Trimming removed 3 bases at V and 2 bases at J, with 11 bases between. This CDR3 has 14 residues. Germline CDR1 reads SGDLS; CDR2 reads YYNGEE. CDR3 residues: CASSDRDTNYGYTF. Written as DNA, the CDR3 is TGTGCCAGCAGCGACCGGGACACCAACTATGGCTACACCTTC.

The CDR3 nucleotides read TGTGCCAGCAGCTCTTATGGCGGGATGGTGAATGAGCAGTTCTTC. Translating gives CASSSYGGMVNEQFF. The chain recombines TRBV6-5 with TRBJ2-1; possibly TRBD2 for D (6 bases). Germline V gene data show CDR1 as MNHEY and CDR2 as SVGAGI. The CDR3 has 15 amino acids. V was cut by 6 bases and J by 7 bases, with 19 bases left in between.

The J gene is TRBJ1-6, the V gene TRBV3-1 (or the pseudogene TRBV3-2); the D is unclear. Trimming took 4 bases from V and 0 from J, leaving 16 bases between them. CDR1 is LGHDT and CDR2 is YNNKEL in the germline V gene (reference sequence). CDR3 length: 18 residues. CDR3 loop: CASSPIVAKSSYNSPLHF. The CDR3 DNA reads TGTGCCAGCAGCCCGATTGTCGCGAAAAGCTCCTATAATTCACCCCTCCACTTT.

This chain connects TRBV18 to TRBJ1-2, with 10 bases fitting TRBD1. CDR3 length: 15 residues. The V gene end was trimmed by 6 bases and the J gene end by 1 base; junction bases not matched to a gene: 5. Germline lookup yields CDR1 KGHSH and CDR2 LQKENI. For the CDR3, the DNA is TGTGCCAGCTCGGCCGGGACAGGGGTTAACTATGGCTACACCTTC. This encodes CASSAGTGVNYGYTF.

The chain recombines TRBV11-2 with TRBJ1-5; 7 nucleotides agree with TRBD1. The germline CDR1 and CDR2 sequences are SGHAT and FQNNGV. Trimming took 5 bases from V and 0 from J; bases not matched to a gene: 7. The CDR3 sequence is 16 residues long. DNA for the CDR3: TGTGCCAGCAGCCCCCGGGACAGTGATAGCAATCAGCCCCAGCATTTT. It is translated as CASSPRDSDSNQPQHF.

The V gene is TRBV11-3, the J gene TRBJ2-3; 10 bases agree with TRBD1. The V segment lost 3 bases and the J segment 2 bases; nucleotides outside the gene matches: 2. There are 15 residues in the CDR3. CDR1 SGHNT and CDR2 YENEEA come from the germline V gene. In nucleotides, the CDR3 is TGTGCCAGCAGCTTGGGACAGGGGCTCACAGATACGCAGTATTTT. It encodes CASSLGQGLTDTQYF.

The gene calls are TRBV7-9 and TRBJ2-2; TRBD1 matches at 11 bases. The V gene end was trimmed by 6 bases and the J gene end by 4 bases; junction bases not matched to a gene: 7. CDR1 is SEHNR and CDR2 is FQNEAQ in the germline V gene (reference sequence). This CDR3 is 16 amino acids long. CDR3 protein: CASRSAGTGGTGELFF. CDR3 sequence (DNA): TGTGCCAGCAGATCGGCCGGGACAGGGGGCACCGGGGAGCTGTTTTTT.

The V gene is TRBV7-3, the J gene TRBJ2-2; TRBD1 matches at 8 bases. Trimming took 5 bases from V and 6 from J; bases not matched to a gene: 11. Germline lookup yields CDR1 SGHTA and CDR2 FQGTGA. The CDR3 has 16 amino acids. As DNA, the CDR3 is TGTGCCAGCAGCCCCCGAGGCAGGGGGCTCGCCGGGGAGCTGTTTTTT. As protein: CASSPRGRGLAGELFF.

This clone turned up a few times. The rearrangement uses TRBV30 and TRBJ1-1; D might be TRBD1 (5 bases). The V and J ends lost 1 base and 2 bases respectively, with 11 bases between them. CDR3 length: 14 amino acids. Germline loops: CDR1 GTSNPN, CDR2 SVGIG (reference sequence). DNA of the CDR3: TGTGCCTGGAGTGGGCCAGGGATCAACACTGAAGCTTTCTTT. This translates into CAWSGPGINTEAFF.

The chain links TRBV6-2 or TRBV6-3 to TRBJ2-3; possibly TRBD1 for D (5 bases). The CDR3 covers 15 residues. Germline V lookup: CDR1 MNHEY, CDR2 SVGEGT. The V and J ends lost 5 bases and 4 bases respectively, with 16 bases between them. CDR3 nucleotides: TGTGCCAGCAGTAGACAGTCACCGCAATCAGATACGCAGTATTTT. As protein: CASSRQSPQSDTQYF.

This chain uses TRBV6-5 with TRBJ1-6; D ambiguous. The CDR3 is made up of 12 amino acids. CDR1 and CDR2 (germline): MNHEY, SVGAGI. V was shortened by 4 bases and J by 10 bases, with 8 bases between the two germline ends. CDR3 residues: CASSFGGSPLHF. The CDR3 bases are TGTGCCAGCAGTTTTGGCGGATCACCCCTCCACTTT.

The gene calls are TRBV29-1 and TRBJ2-3; no clear D. With 3 bases removed from V and 0 bases from J, the gap between germline ends came to 7 bases. The germline gives CDR1 SQVTM, CDR2 ANQGSEA. The CDR3 contains 13 residues. CDR3 residues: CSVDGSSTDTQYF. The DNA of the CDR3 is TGCAGCGTTGACGGGTCCAGCACAGATACGCAGTATTTT.

Written as DNA, the CDR3 is TGTGCCAGCAGCTTAGATCTAGCGAACACCGGGGAGCTGTTTTTT. Residues: CASSLDLANTGELFF. The chain couples TRBV11-2 to TRBJ2-2; unclear D gene. Germline-derived CDR1 and CDR2 are SGHAT and FQNNGV. The length of the CDR3 is 15 residues. V was trimmed by 0 bases and J by 0 bases, leaving 5 bases between them.

The rearrangement joins TRBV20-1 to TRBJ2-7; 7 nucleotides match TRBD2. Germline values: CDR1 DFQATT, CDR2 SNEGSKA (reference sequence). The CDR3 totals 11 residues. Here the CDR3 DNA reads TGCAGCGTGGCGGGAGCCTACGAGCAGTACTTC. Its translation: CSVAGAYEQYF.

CDR3 bases: TGTGCCAGTAGTATACAAGCGGGAGGGCCCAACGAGCAGTACTTC. This translates into CASSIQAGGPNEQYF. The chain uses TRBV19 and TRBJ2-7; 10 bases fit TRBD2. The junction had 6 bases not matched to a gene; V was cut back by 2 bases and J by 5 bases. In germline, CDR1 is LNHDA, CDR2 SQIVND (reference sequence). The CDR3 runs 15 residues.

In regard to this clone: At the DNA level, this CDR3 is encoded by other sequences in the same sample as well. The gene calls are TRBV19 and TRBJ1-2, with D hard to call. V was shortened by 0 bases and J by 5 bases, with 7 bases between the two germline ends. CDR3 size: 13 residues. Germline V gene data show CDR1 as LNHDA and CDR2 as SQIVND (reference sequence). The CDR3 bases are TGTGCCAGTAGTATAGACAGTAATTATGGCTACACCTTC. Translated: CASSIDSNYGYTF. The variable domain in full, completed from reference TRBV19 and TRBJ1-2, reads DGGITQSPKYLFRKEGQNVTLSCEQNLNHDAMYWYRQDPGQGLRLIYYSQIVNDFQKGDIAEGYSVSREKKESFPLTVTSAQKNPTAFYLCASSIDSNYGYTFGSGTRLTVV.

The V call is TRBV5-6, the J call TRBJ1-4; perhaps TRBD1 as D (6 bases). Deletions cut 4 bases from V and 6 bases from J, with 13 bases between. The CDR3 contains 14 residues. The germline V gene encodes CDR1 SGHDT and CDR2 YYEEEE. CDR3: CASSQRGGDEKLFF. The CDR3 DNA reads as TGTGCCAGCAGCCAACGAGGGGGAGATGAAAAACTGTTTTTT.

The chain is built from TRBV7-8 and TRBJ2-2; D not certain. Deletions cut 5 bases from V and 2 bases from J, with 9 bases between. The CDR3 is 14 amino acids. Germline V lookup: CDR1 SGHVS, CDR2 FQNEAQ. The CDR3 here is CASSHYGNTGELFF. The CDR3 DNA follows: TGTGCCAGCAGCCACTATGGAAACACCGGGGAGCTGTTTTTT.

The chain carries TRBV27 and TRBJ2-5, with 7 bases identical to TRBD1. The CDR3 is 12 amino acids. Germline trimming cut 6 bases from V and 3 bases from J; bases unmatched to any gene: 1. Germline V gives CDR1 MNHEY, CDR2 SMNVEV (reference sequence). The CDR3 DNA sequence: TGTGCCAGCAGGGGGACAGAAGAGACCCAGTACTTC. This codes for CASRGTEETQYF.